This T cell receptor beta chain was recovered during a study of cytomegalovirus exposure and HLA in healthy donors. The overall study: HLA-typed donors were the source of about 90 million unique TCRs held in an early data release.

CDR1 and CDR2 (germline): GTSNPN, SVGIG (reference sequence). V gave up 8 bases and J gave up 2 bases, with 15 bases separating them. The CDR3 runs to 13 residues. The PCR made use of 60 Vbeta and 13 Jbeta primers. The repertoire was sequenced with immunoSEQ multiplex PCR; TCRdb's copy has only in-frame clones and lacks some. The table has about 150,000 clones, 65% to 85% seen once. Worth noting for this clone: Antigen: not known.

Findings of the study overall: Being indistinguishable, some V segments were excluded, TRBV6-2 and TRBV6-3 among them. TCR beta V- and J-gene trimming was later associated with a missense DCLRE1C variant. Common viral pathogens seemed to be connected with several of the most significant clusters, according to a later analysis.

The material sequenced was PBMCs. The receptor's source is a boy aged 2-15 years in good health and CMV-seronegative. The chain combines TRBV30 with TRBJ2-5; possibly TRBD1 for D (5 bases). The CDR3 sequence is CAANRQVQETQYF. The CDR3 DNA reads TGTGCCGCAAACAGGCAGGTACAAGAGACCCAGTACTTC.